These T cell receptor beta chains were read from a single sample in a study of somatic mutations in cytotoxic T cells in rheumatoid arthritis. Assay: immunoSEQ multiplex PCR; the TCRdb copy retains only in-frame clones and omits some. The data contain 1,500 or so clones, approximately 88% of them singletons. The sequencing input was CD8+ T cells sorted from blood. The receptors here all came from a woman in her 70s with rheumatoid arthritis. Both conserved end residues are part of each CDR3. The order of the fields is J gene, clone size, V gene, D gene, CDR3 DNA, CDR3 protein. The D gene is left open where the match is weak. Rows give clone size only sometimes, using once, few, many, or a class for an expanded clone.

TRBJ2-1	.	TRBV7-7	TRBD2	TGTGCCAGCAGCCCAGGGACTAGCGGGTACAATGAGCAGTTCTTC	CASSPGTSGYNEQFF
TRBJ1-1	few	TRBV29-1	.	TGCAGCGTTGAAGTAAGAGGGCTTGAAGCTTTCTTT	CSVEVRGLEAFF
TRBJ1-1	.	TRBV15	TRBD1	TGTGCCACCAGCAAACCCGGGACAGTGAACACTGAAGCTTTCTTT	CATSKPGTVNTEAFF
TRBJ2-7	.	TRBV9	.	TGTGCCAGCAGCGTAGCTCGGGGGGCGCAAACCTACGAGCAGTACTTC	CASSVARGAQTYEQYF
TRBJ1-2	few	TRBV4-3	TRBD1	TGCGCCAGCAGCCAAGAGGGGACAGGGCCTTTAAGCTACACCTTC	CASSQEGTGPLSYTF
TRBJ2-7	.	TRBV4-1	TRBD2	TGCGCCAGCAGCCAAGCGGCGGGAGACGAGCAGTACTTC	CASSQAAGDEQYF
TRBJ2-4	.	TRBV10-1	.	TGCGCCAGCAGTGAGTCGAGGGCAGGAGTCAGGGGAAACATTCAGTACTTC	CASSESRAGVRGNIQYF
TRBJ2-2	.	TRBV7-9	.	TGTGCCAGCAGCTTAGCGCATGCGACCGGGGAGCTGTTTTTT	CASSLAHATGELFF
TRBJ2-6	.	TRBV7-9	.	TGTGCCAGCAGCACCAGGGTCCCTGGGGCCAACGTCCTGACTTTC	CASSTRVPGANVLTF
TRBJ2-7	.	TRBV27	.	TGTGCCAGCAGTTCCTTGGGGGAGGACTACGAGCAGTACTTC	CASSSLGEDYEQYF
TRBJ2-3	once	TRBV27	.	TGTGCCAGCAGTTTCAAGCCAGATACGCAGTATTTT	CASSFKPDTQYF
TRBJ2-1	once	TRBV19	.	TGTGCCAGTAAAGTTTGGACGGGAAACAATGAGCAGTTCTTC	CASKVWTGNNEQFF
TRBJ2-2	.	TRBV11-2	.	TGTGCCAGCAGCTTACTAGGCACCGGGGAGCTGTTTTTT	CASSLLGTGELFF
TRBJ1-6	.	TRBV6-6	.	TGTGCCAGCAACAGGCTACAGAATTCACCCCTCCACTTT	CASNRLQNSPLHF
TRBJ1-1	.	TRBV4-2	TRBD1	TGTGCCAGCAGCCCCTCGGCAGGGGGTATAAACACTGAAGCTTTCTTT	CASSPSAGGINTEAFF
TRBJ2-5	.	TRBV6-5	TRBD2	TGTGCCAGCAGTTACAGCGGGAGGGCCCGGGAGACCCAGTACTTC	CASSYSGRARETQYF
TRBJ2-5	.	TRBV28	TRBD2	TGTGCCAGCAGCATGGGACTAGCGGCCCCGGCGGAGACCCAGTACTTC	CASSMGLAAPAETQYF
TRBJ2-7	few	TRBV7-2	.	TGTGCCAGCAGCTCAGGACTCGGAGGGTACGAGCAGTACTTC	CASSSGLGGYEQYF
TRBJ2-1	.	TRBV4-1	TRBD2	TGCGCCAGCAGCCCGAGCGGGGACCACAATGAGCAGTTCTTC	CASSPSGDHNEQFF
TRBJ1-1	.	TRBV13	.	TGTGCCAGCAGCTTGGGGAGGTCGAACACTGAAGCTTTCTTT	CASSLGRSNTEAFF
TRBJ1-4	.	TRBV19	TRBD1	TGTGCCACCGAGGACAGGGGCCGGGAAAAACTGTTTTTT	CATEDRGREKLFF
TRBJ2-1	once	TRBV4-3	.	TGCGCCAGCAGCCAAGGGCTTTGGAGGGTCGCCTACAATGAGCAGTTCTTC	CASSQGLWRVAYNEQFF
TRBJ2-7	few	TRBV4-2	.	TGTGCCAGCAGCCAAGCGCACTCCCGGAGGCCCTACGAGCAGTACTTC	CASSQAHSRRPYEQYF
TRBJ2-1	.	TRBV27	.	TGTGCCAGCAGCCCTGGGGGGAGGACCTACAATGAGCAGTTCTTC	CASSPGGRTYNEQFF
TRBJ2-6	.	TRBV25-1	.	TGTGCCAGCAGTGAATATCAAGGGGCCAACGTCCTGACTTTC	CASSEYQGANVLTF
TRBJ2-3	.	TRBV30	.	TGTGCCTGGAGCCTCCCTATGGATACGCAGTATTTT	CAWSLPMDTQYF
TRBJ1-4	.	TRBV25-1	TRBD1	TGTGCCAGCAAAGAACCCAGACAGGGACCCCTTGCTGAAAAACTGTTTTTT	CASKEPRQGPLAEKLFF
TRBJ2-3	.	TRBV27	TRBD2	TGTGCCAGCAGTTTGCGGGAGACTACAGATACGCAGTATTTT	CASSLRETTDTQYF
TRBJ2-7	.	TRBV7-7	.	TGTGCTAGCAGCCCGGGGACTCGTGACTACGAGCAGTACTTC	CASSPGTRDYEQYF
TRBJ2-7	.	TRBV14	.	TGTGCCAGCAGCGACGGGACACTCAGCTCCTACGAGCAGTACTTC	CASSDGTLSSYEQYF
TRBJ2-7	.	TRBV7-9	.	TGTGCCAGCAGCCCGACAGGACTGAGGCTAAGCGAGCAGTACTTC	CASSPTGLRLSEQYF
TRBJ2-7	.	TRBV4-3	TRBD2	TGCGCCAGCAGCCAAGCTAGCGGGGAAACCTACGAGCAGTACTTC	CASSQASGETYEQYF
TRBJ2-1	.	TRBV5-5	TRBD2	TGTGCCAGCAGCGCTGGACTAGCGGGAGATATCAATGAGCAGTTCTTC	CASSAGLAGDINEQFF
TRBJ1-1	.	TRBV27	.	TGTGCCAGCAGTCCAAACGTACAGGGAACCACTGAAGCTTTCTTT	CASSPNVQGTTEAFF
TRBJ1-5	.	TRBV28	TRBD1	TGTGCCAGCAGACTCTTGGGACAGGGGATTAATAGCCAGCCCCAGCATTTT	CASRLLGQGINSQPQHF
TRBJ2-7	.	TRBV9	.	TGTGCCAGCAGCGTGGGGAGCTCCTACGAGCAGTACTTC	CASSVGSSYEQYF
TRBJ2-7	once	TRBV27	.	TGTGCCAGCAGTTTAGCTTCGGGACTCCTCTCCTACGAGCAGTACTTC	CASSLASGLLSYEQYF
TRBJ2-3	.	TRBV10-2	.	TGCGCCAGCAATGGAGTATCTAGCACAGATACGCAGTATTTT	CASNGVSSTDTQYF
TRBJ2-7	.	TRBV14	TRBD1	TGTGCCAGCAGCCATCATTTACCGGACAGGGGCGAGCAGTACTTC	CASSHHLPDRGEQYF
TRBJ2-3	.	TRBV5-4	TRBD2	TGTGCCAGCAGCTTGGGGCTAGCGGGGGCCACAGATACGCAGTATTTT	CASSLGLAGATDTQYF
TRBJ2-5	.	TRBV27	.	TGTGCCAGCAGTCCCCATCGACAGGGGCGGGAGCAGTACTTC	CASSPHRQGREQYF
TRBJ1-3	.	TRBV19	.	TGTGCCAGTAAGGAGCAGTCCTCTGGAAACACCATATATTTT	CASKEQSSGNTIYF
TRBJ1-1	few	TRBV11-2	.	TGTGCCAGCAGCTTAGTAGGGCAGGGGATTACTGAAGCTTTCTTT	CASSLVGQGITEAFF
TRBJ2-3	.	TRBV27	TRBD2	TGTGCCTTCCTAGCGGGAGGTCCCCTAGCCACAGATACGCAGTATTTT	CAFLAGGPLATDTQYF
TRBJ2-6	.	TRBV30	.	TGTGCCTGGAGTGGGAAAGGACAATCAGGGGCCAACGTCCTGACTTTC	CAWSGKGQSGANVLTF